Shown below are 28 T cell receptor beta chains from a single sample sequenced in a study of cytomegalovirus exposure and HLA in healthy donors. It was with 60 Vbeta and 13 Jbeta primers that the PCR ran. Clones were sequenced by immunoSEQ multiplex PCR, and TCRdb holds only the in-frame ones, with some missing. The sample holds roughly 99,000 clones; approximately 74% are singletons and the top ten take approximately 14%. Specimen: PBMCs. Receptor source: a middle-aged woman in good health and CMV-seropositive.

This chain connects TRBV7-8 to TRBJ1-2; the D gene is possibly TRBD1 (5 bases). CDR1 SGHVS and CDR2 FQNEAQ come from the germline V gene. The CDR3 consists of 15 residues. Between the trimmed V and J ends, which lost 4 bases and 3 bases, there was a span of 15 bases. The CDR3, as DNA: TGTGCCAGCAGCTCCCGTGGGGGGGGAGACTATGGCTACACCTTC. This translates into CASSSRGGGDYGYTF.

The chain has TRBV11-2 and TRBJ2-1; 13 bases align to TRBD2. There are 15 residues in the CDR3. V lost 6 bases, J lost 6 bases, and 5 bases stayed unmatched. Germline V gene data show CDR1 as SGHAT and CDR2 as FQNNGV. This CDR3 is CASRPLAGGVNEQFF. DNA for the CDR3: TGTGCCAGCAGACCACTAGCGGGGGGGGTCAATGAGCAGTTCTTC.

The count of this clone is one. The genes are TRBV7-2 and TRBJ1-2, with TRBD1 identical over 10 bases. This CDR3 comprises 15 residues. Trimming cost V 4 bases and J 5 bases; bases outside gene matches: 7. The germline V gene encodes CDR1 SGHTA and CDR2 FQGNSA. The CDR3 sequence: CASSSQPGQGYGYTF. DNA of the CDR3: TGTGCCAGCAGCTCCCAACCGGGACAGGGGTATGGCTACACCTTC.

This clone was found once. The chain employs TRBV10-3 and TRBJ1-6, with 8 bases that match TRBD1. The V gene's germline CDR1 is ENHRY and CDR2 SYGVKD. The V and J ends lost 6 bases and 7 bases, in that order; junction bases with no gene match: 14. The CDR3 extends over 17 amino acids. The CDR3 nucleotides read TGTGCCATCAGCGCCTCCCGGACAGGGACATTAAATTCACCCCTCCACTTT. Its protein is CAISASRTGTLNSPLHF.

As to this clone: The junction and the germline gene differ at one end; a read error may be behind it. The chain links TRBV2 to TRBJ2-6, with a tentative D call TRBD1 (5 bases). Germline values: CDR1 SNHLY, CDR2 FYNNEI. The CDR3 contains 16 residues. The CDR3: CASSAAWQSGANVLNF. The CDR3, as DNA: TGTGCCAGCAGTGCAGCATGGCAATCTGGGGCCAACGTCCTGAATTTC.

This chain uses TRBV28 with TRBJ1-6; D is uncertain. The CDR3 is 14 residues long. Trimming removed 3 bases at V and 11 bases at J, with 14 bases between. Germline assignment: CDR1 MDHEN and CDR2 SYDVKM. CDR3 region: CASSLSTGLTPLHF. The DNA for the CDR3 is TGTGCCAGCAGTTTGTCGACCGGGTTGACACCCCTCCACTTT.

This clone was counted a few times. The chain couples TRBV9 to TRBJ1-1; a possible D gene is TRBD1 (6 bases). The germline gives CDR1 SGDLS, CDR2 YYNGEE. V was clipped by 1 base and J by 3 bases, with 13 bases between them. CDR3 length: 15 amino acids. For the CDR3, the DNA is TGTGCCAGCAGCGTAAATGTGGGGGCGGACACTGAAGCTTTCTTT. Amino acid sequence: CASSVNVGADTEAFF.

This clone was found a few times. J is TRBJ2-1 and V is TRBV19; the D gene is possibly TRBD1 (6 bases). Trimming cost V 8 bases and J 7 bases, with 12 bases left between them. CDR1 is LNHDA and CDR2 is SQIVND in the germline V gene (reference sequence). The CDR3 consists of 12 residues. The CDR3 reads CASSQGGNEQFF. The CDR3 DNA reads as TGTGCCAGTTCCCAAGGGGGAAATGAGCAGTTCTTC.

This chain joins TRBV19 and TRBJ2-2; TRBD1 matches at 8 bases. Trimming at V came to 2 bases and at J to 1 base, leaving 3 bases not matched to a gene. The CDR3 is 16 amino acids. Germline assignment: CDR1 LNHDA and CDR2 SQIVND (reference sequence). The CDR3 DNA reads as TGTGCCAGTAGTATATTCGGACAGGGGAACACCGGGGAGCTGTTTTTT. It specifies CASSIFGQGNTGELFF.

The chain links TRBV5-6 to TRBJ2-1; possible D gene TRBD2, 5 bases. CDR1 is SGHDT, CDR2 YYEEEE, per germline. This CDR3 comprises 16 residues. Trimming shortened V by 2 bases and J by 4 bases, and 16 bases separated the two germline ends. The DNA of the CDR3 is TGTGCCAGCAGCTTAACTCCTAAGAGGGTTTACAATGAGCAGTTCTTC. It yields the protein CASSLTPKRVYNEQFF.

The chain combines TRBV7-2 with TRBJ1-3; D ambiguous. Trimming removed 1 base from V and 4 bases from J, with 5 bases in between. The CDR3 has 13 residues. Looked up from germline, CDR1 is SGHTA and CDR2 is FQGNSA. CDR3 residues: CASSLDSGNTIYF. The CDR3 DNA sequence: TGTGCCAGCAGCTTAGACTCCGGAAACACCATATATTTT.

The chain uses TRBV29-1 and TRBJ2-5; no clear D. CDR3 length: 12 residues. V was clipped by 2 bases and J by 5 bases, with 9 bases between them. The V gene's germline CDR1 is SQVTM and CDR2 ANQGSEA. In DNA, the CDR3 is TGCAGCGTTGAACGAGATACGGAGACCCAGTACTTC. Its translation is CSVERDTETQYF.

The chain couples TRBV30 to TRBJ2-2, with D perhaps matching TRBD2 (6 bases). With 3 bases removed from V and 0 bases from J, the gap between germline ends came to 17 bases. The germline gives CDR1 GTSNPN, CDR2 SVGIG (reference sequence). The CDR3 runs 17 residues. The CDR3 protein is CAWRDAPAGPNTGELFF. The CDR3 DNA reads TGTGCCTGGAGAGATGCCCCGGCGGGGCCGAACACCGGGGAGCTGTTTTTT.

The chain employs TRBV5-1 and TRBJ1-5; D uncertain. CDR3 length: 17 amino acids. V was shortened by 0 bases and J by 1 base, with 14 bases between the two germline ends. CDR1 and CDR2 (germline): SGHRS, YFSETQ. CDR3 sequence reads: CASSLDVGGSSNQPQHF. Here the CDR3 DNA reads TGCGCCAGCAGCTTGGATGTGGGAGGTTCAAGCAATCAGCCCCAGCATTTT. Full variable domain (outside the CDR3, taken from reference TRBV5-1 and TRBJ1-5): KAGVTQTPRYLIKTRGQQVTLSCSPISGHRSVSWYQQTPGQGLQFLFEYFSETQRNKGNFPGRFSGRQFSNSRSEMNVSTLELGDSALYLCASSLDVGGSSNQPQHFGDGTRLSIL.

The rearrangement joins TRBV28 to TRBJ1-5; TRBD1 might be the D (5 bases). The CDR3 sequence is 14 residues long. V was pared by 7 bases and J by 6 bases, with 16 bases between. Germline-derived CDR1 and CDR2 are MDHEN and SYDVKM. The CDR3 bases are TGTGCCAGCACAACAGGCCAATCGTTTCAGCCCCAGCATTTT. This codes for CASTTGQSFQPQHF.

The table lists this clone with a count of one. This sequence joins TRBV5-1 and TRBJ2-3, with a tentative D call TRBD1 (5 bases). CDR3 length equals 18 residues. Germline V gene sequence: CDR1 SGHRS, CDR2 YFSETQ. The germline V and J ends were trimmed by 0 bases and 0 bases, with 17 bases remaining between them. As DNA, the CDR3 is TGCGCCAGCAGCTTGGGACCAGGGAACCATCCTAGCACAGATACGCAGTATTTT. The encoded protein is CASSLGPGNHPSTDTQYF.

The chain is built from TRBV5-4 and TRBJ2-1; perhaps TRBD2 as D (6 bases). Per the germline V gene, CDR1 is SGHNT and CDR2 is YYREEE (reference sequence). Trimming removed 4 bases from V and 3 bases from J, with 8 bases in between. The CDR3 has 13 residues. Written as DNA, the CDR3 is TGTGCCAGCAGCCGGACTATCTACAATGAGCAGTTCTTC. As protein: CASSRTIYNEQFF.

This rearrangement joins TRBV28 to TRBJ2-5, with D hard to call. Trimming pared 5 bases from V and 5 bases from J, leaving 9 bases between. CDR1 MDHEN and CDR2 SYDVKM come from the germline V gene. CDR3 length: 12 amino acids. Here the CDR3 DNA reads TGTGCCAGCAGTGACTCAAGGGAGACCCAGTACTTC. It encodes CASSDSRETQYF.

The chain employs TRBV25-1 and TRBJ1-1; 9 bases fit TRBD1. The CDR3 loop spans 15 amino acids. Losses at the gene ends were 5 bases for V and 3 bases for J; bases not matched to a gene: 7. Germline CDR1 is MGHDK and CDR2 is SYGVNS. The CDR3 DNA reads TGTGCCAGCAGTTCAACCGGACAGGGGCACACTGAAGCTTTCTTT. It codes for CASSSTGQGHTEAFF.

The V and J genes are TRBV6-5 and TRBJ2-7; TRBD1 is a possible D gene (6 bases). Trimming removed 3 bases from V and 6 bases from J, with 12 bases in between. CDR1 MNHEY and CDR2 SVGAGI come from the germline V gene. The CDR3 runs 13 residues. The CDR3 DNA is TGTGCCAGCAGTTATTCGGCAGGGGTCGAGCAGTACTTC. Translated: CASSYSAGVEQYF.

In this sample, this clone turned up a few times. The chain links TRBV18 to TRBJ1-5; D is undetermined. V was pared by 2 bases and J by 9 bases, with 11 bases between. This CDR3 contains 13 residues. CDR1 KGHSH and CDR2 LQKENI come from the germline V gene. The CDR3 here is CASSPGGFRPQHF. The CDR3 coding sequence is TGTGCCAGCTCACCAGGAGGGTTTCGGCCCCAGCATTTT.

The chain joins TRBV19 to TRBJ2-2, with D maybe TRBD1 (5 bases). Trimming took 7 bases from V and 4 from J, leaving 10 bases between them. The germline gives CDR1 LNHDA, CDR2 SQIVND (reference sequence). This CDR3 is built from 13 residues. The DNA for the CDR3 is TGTGCCAGTACAGGGCTTGGCACCGGGGAGCTGTTTTTT. It codes for CASTGLGTGELFF.

The chain carries TRBV30 and TRBJ2-3; tentative D call: TRBD1 (6 bases). Trimming shortened V by 0 bases and J by 7 bases, and 14 bases separated the two germline ends. This CDR3 contains 14 residues. Germline-derived CDR1 and CDR2 are GTSNPN and SVGIG (reference sequence). CDR3 in DNA: TGTGCCTGGAGTGTAGGGGGTACCACTAATACGCAGTATTTT. It is translated as CAWSVGGTTNTQYF.

Points on this clone: Other DNA sequences of this sample code for an identical CDR3. This chain connects TRBV5-4 to TRBJ1-1; 10 bases align to TRBD1. Germline V CDR1 and CDR2: SGHNT, YYREEE (reference sequence). Trimming removed 4 bases from V and 6 bases from J; junction bases left unmatched: 3. The CDR3 spans 13 residues. The CDR3 nucleotides read TGTGCCAGCAGCCCTGGGACAGGGGCTGAAGCTTTCTTT. This sequence encodes CASSPGTGAEAFF. The full variable domain, in which reference TRBV5-4 and TRBJ1-1 provide the parts outside the CDR3, is ETGVTQSPTHLIKTRGQQVTLRCSSQSGHNTVSWYQQALGQGPQFIFQYYREEENGRGNFPPRFSGLQFPNYSSELNVNALELDDSALYLCASSPGTGAEAFFGQGTRLTVV.

The chain employs TRBV29-1 and TRBJ1-1, with 10 bases aligning to TRBD1. CDR3 length equals 14 residues. Looked up from germline, CDR1 is SQVTM and CDR2 is ANQGSEA. Trimming at V came to 0 bases and at J to 4 bases, leaving 2 bases not matched to a gene. CDR3 protein: CSVEEDRGTTEAFF. The CDR3, as DNA: TGCAGCGTTGAAGAGGACAGGGGGACCACTGAAGCTTTCTTT.

V is TRBV19 and J is TRBJ1-2; 7 nucleotides agree with TRBD1. Trimming at V came to 6 bases and at J to 10 bases, leaving 11 bases not matched to a gene. The CDR3 spans 13 residues. Germline CDR1 is LNHDA and CDR2 is SQIVND (reference sequence). The CDR3 DNA sequence: TGTGCCAGTAGGATGGGTCAGGGGGGTGCCTACACCTTC. Its protein is CASRMGQGGAYTF.

This sequence joins TRBV7-8 and TRBJ1-5; D gene uncertain. The CDR3 spans 12 residues. V was pared by 3 bases and J by 4 bases, with 4 bases between. CDR1 is SGHVS and CDR2 is FQNEAQ in the germline V gene. This CDR3 is CASSFKNQPQHF. The CDR3 DNA reads as TGTGCCAGCAGCTTTAAAAATCAGCCCCAGCATTTT. Looking up the rest from reference TRBV7-8 and TRBJ1-5 gives the full variable domain: GAGVSQSPRYKVAKRGQDVALRCDPISGHVSLFWYQQALGQGPEFLTYFQNEAQLDKSGLPSDRFFAERPEGSVSTLKIQRTQQEDSAVYLCASSFKNQPQHFGDGTRLSIL.

The chain recombines TRBV5-1 with TRBJ1-2; no definite D call. Between the trimmed V and J ends, which lost 0 bases and 1 base, there was a span of 7 bases. The CDR3 consists of 14 residues. The germline CDR1 and CDR2 sequences are SGHRS and YFSETQ. In DNA form, the CDR3 reads TGCGCCAGCAGCTTGGACAGCTTTAACTATGGCTACACCTTC. Protein sequence: CASSLDSFNYGYTF.